This T cell receptor beta chain derives from a study of T cell responses to AZD1222 COVID-19 vaccine. Here immunoSEQ multiplex PCR was the method, and the copy in TCRdb shows in-frame clones only, minus some. The table lists around 140,000 clones, 92% of them singletons. The CDR3 extends over 15 amino acids. Trimming at V came to 8 bases and at J to 1 base, leaving 9 bases not matched to a gene. Germline values: CDR1 KGHSH, CDR2 LQKENI. This rearrangement joins TRBV18 to TRBJ1-1, with 8 bases lining up with TRBD1. This specimen consisted of peripheral blood, obtained 28 days after the second AZD1222 dose. The clonotype was recovered from an adult who received the AZD1222 COVID-19 vaccine. CDR3 DNA: TGTGCCAGCACCTCCCTCGGACAGGGGAACACTGAAGCTTTCTTT. It codes for CASTSLGQGNTEAFF.